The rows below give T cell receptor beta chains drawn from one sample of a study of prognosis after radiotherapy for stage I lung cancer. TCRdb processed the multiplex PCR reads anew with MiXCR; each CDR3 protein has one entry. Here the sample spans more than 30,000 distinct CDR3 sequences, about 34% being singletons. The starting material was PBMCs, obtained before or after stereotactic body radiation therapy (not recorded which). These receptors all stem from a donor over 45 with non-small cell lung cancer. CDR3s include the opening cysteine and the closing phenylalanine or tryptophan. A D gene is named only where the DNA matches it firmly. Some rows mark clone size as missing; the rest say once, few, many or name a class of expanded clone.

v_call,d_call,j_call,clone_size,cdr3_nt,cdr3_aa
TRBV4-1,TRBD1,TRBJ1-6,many,TGCGCCAGCAGCCAAACCAGAGGGACAGCCTATAATTCACCCCTCCACTTT,CASSQTRGTAYNSPLHF
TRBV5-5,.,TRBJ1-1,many,TGTGCCAGCAGTTTTCAGGCGAACACTGAAGCTTTCTTT,CASSFQANTEAFF
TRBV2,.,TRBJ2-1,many,TGTGCCAGCGCTGCGGGGAGAGTCTACAATGAGCAGTTCTTC,CASAAGRVYNEQFF
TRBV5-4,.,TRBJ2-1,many,TGTGCCAGCAGCTTGGGAATAGCGAGGGGTGAGCAGTTCTTC,CASSLGIARGEQFF
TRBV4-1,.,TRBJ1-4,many,TGCGCCAGCAGCCACCCCACGGGGGAGTGGCCTGAAAAACTGTTTTTT,CASSHPTGEWPEKLFF
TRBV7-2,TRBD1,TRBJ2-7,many,TGTGCCAGCAGCACCGGACAGGGGGCCTTAAGGGAGCAGTACTTC,CASSTGQGALREQYF
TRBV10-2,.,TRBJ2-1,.,TGCGCCAGCTCCGGGACTTTAACCTACAATGAGCAGTTCTTC,CASSGTLTYNEQFF
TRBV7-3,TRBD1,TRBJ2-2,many,TGTGCCAGCAGCTCTAACAGGGGTACCGGGGAGCTGTTTTTT,CASSSNRGTGELFF
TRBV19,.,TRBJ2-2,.,TGTGCCAGTAGGAAGGACAGTAACACCGGGGAGCTGTTTTTT,CASRKDSNTGELFF
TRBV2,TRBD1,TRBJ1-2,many,TGTGCCAGCAGTGTTCCAGGGGGCCGGGGCTACACCTTC,CASSVPGGRGYTF
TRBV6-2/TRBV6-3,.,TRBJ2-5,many,TGTGCCAGCAGTTCCCGACTGGGCGGGAACGCAGAGACCCAGTACTTC,CASSSRLGGNAETQYF
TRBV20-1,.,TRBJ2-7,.,TGCAGTGACACAGGGCTCTACGAGCAGTACTTC,CSDTGLYEQYF
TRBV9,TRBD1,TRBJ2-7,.,TGTGCCAGCAGCACCGGGACAGGGACCTCCCACGAGCAGTACTTC,CASSTGTGTSHEQYF
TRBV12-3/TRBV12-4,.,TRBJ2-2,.,TGTGCCAGCAGTTGGGGTTGGCGCAGGAACGGGGATCTGTTTTTT,CASSWGWRRNGDLFF
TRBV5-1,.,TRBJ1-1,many,TGCGCCAGCAGCTTTGGATTGAACACTGAAGCTTTCTTT,CASSFGLNTEAFF
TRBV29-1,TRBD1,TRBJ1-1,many,TGCAGCGCTAGAACAGGGGGGAACACTGAAGCTTTCTTT,CSARTGGNTEAFF
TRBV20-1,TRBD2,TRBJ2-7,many,TGCAGTGCTCGGCTAGCGGGAGGGGGCGAGCAGTACTTC,CSARLAGGGEQYF
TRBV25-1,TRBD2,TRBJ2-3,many,TGTCCCCGGGGAGGGACTACCACAGATACGCAGTATTTT,CPRGGTTTDTQYF
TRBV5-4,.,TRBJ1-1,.,TGTGCCAGCATAAACGGACCTGAAGCTTTCTTT,CASINGPEAFF
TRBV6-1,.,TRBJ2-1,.,TGTGCCAGCAGTCCCATGGAAAGGGGCGATGAGAAGTTCTTC,CASSPMERGDEKFF
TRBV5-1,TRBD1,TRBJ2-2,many,TGCGCCAGCAGCTTGGTCGCGTGGACAGGAACCACCGGGGAGCTGTTTTTT,CASSLVAWTGTTGELFF
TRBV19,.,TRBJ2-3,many,TGTGCCAGTAGTAGCCCGGGTGAAGTATCAGATACGCAGTATTTT,CASSSPGEVSDTQYF